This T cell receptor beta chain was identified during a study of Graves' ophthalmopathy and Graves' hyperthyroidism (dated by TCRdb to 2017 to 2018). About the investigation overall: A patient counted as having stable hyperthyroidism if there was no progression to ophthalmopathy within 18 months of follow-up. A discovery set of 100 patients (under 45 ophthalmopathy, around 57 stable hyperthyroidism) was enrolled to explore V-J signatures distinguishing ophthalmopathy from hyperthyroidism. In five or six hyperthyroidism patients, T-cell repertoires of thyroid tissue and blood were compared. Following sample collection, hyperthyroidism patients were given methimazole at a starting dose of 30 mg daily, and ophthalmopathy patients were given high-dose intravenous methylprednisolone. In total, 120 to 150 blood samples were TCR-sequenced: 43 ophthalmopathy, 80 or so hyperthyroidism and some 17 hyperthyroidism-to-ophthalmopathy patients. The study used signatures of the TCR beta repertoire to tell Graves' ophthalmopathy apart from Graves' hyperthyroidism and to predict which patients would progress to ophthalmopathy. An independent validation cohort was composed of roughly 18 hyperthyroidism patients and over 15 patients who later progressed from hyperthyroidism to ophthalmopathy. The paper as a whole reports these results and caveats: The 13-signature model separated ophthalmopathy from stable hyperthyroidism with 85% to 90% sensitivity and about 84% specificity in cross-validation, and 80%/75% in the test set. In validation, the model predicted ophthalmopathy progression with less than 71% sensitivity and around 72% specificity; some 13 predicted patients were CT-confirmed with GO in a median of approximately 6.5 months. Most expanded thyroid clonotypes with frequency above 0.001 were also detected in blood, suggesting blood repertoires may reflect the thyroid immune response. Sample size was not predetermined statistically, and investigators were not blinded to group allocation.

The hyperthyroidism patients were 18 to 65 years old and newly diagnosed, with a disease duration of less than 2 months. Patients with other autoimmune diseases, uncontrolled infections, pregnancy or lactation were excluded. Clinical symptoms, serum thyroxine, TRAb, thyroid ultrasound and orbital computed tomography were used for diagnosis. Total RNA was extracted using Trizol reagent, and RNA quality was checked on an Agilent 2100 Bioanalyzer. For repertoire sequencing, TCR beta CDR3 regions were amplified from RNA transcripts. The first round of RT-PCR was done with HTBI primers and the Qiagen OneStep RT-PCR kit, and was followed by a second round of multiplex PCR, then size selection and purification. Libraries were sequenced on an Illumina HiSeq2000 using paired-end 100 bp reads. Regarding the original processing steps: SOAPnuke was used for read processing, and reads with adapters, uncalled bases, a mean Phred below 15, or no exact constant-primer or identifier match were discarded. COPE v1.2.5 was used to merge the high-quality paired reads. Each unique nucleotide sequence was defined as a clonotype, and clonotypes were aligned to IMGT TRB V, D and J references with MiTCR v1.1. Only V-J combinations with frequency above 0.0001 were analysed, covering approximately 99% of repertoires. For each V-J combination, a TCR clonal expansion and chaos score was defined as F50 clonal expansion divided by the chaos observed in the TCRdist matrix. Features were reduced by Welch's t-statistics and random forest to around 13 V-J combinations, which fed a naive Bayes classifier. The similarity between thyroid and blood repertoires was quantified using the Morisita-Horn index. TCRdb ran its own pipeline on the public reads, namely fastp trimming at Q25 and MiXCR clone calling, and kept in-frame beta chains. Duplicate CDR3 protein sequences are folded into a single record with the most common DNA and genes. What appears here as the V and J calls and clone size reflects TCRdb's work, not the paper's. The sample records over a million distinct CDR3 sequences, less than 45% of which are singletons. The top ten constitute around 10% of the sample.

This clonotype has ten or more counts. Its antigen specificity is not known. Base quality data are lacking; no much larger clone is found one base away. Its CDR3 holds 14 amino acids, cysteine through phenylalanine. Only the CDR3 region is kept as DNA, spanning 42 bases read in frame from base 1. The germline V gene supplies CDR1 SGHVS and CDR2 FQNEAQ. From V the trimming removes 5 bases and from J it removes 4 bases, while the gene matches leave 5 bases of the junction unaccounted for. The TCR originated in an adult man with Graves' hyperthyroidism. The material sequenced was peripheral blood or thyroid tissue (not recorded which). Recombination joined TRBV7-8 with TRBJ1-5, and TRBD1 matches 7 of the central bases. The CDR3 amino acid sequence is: CASSRGTANQPQHF. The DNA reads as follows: TGTGCCAGCAGCCGTGGGACAGCTAATCAGCCCCAGCATTTT. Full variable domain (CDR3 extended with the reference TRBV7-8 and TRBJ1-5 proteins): GAGVSQSPRYKVAKRGQDVALRCDPISGHVSLFWYQQALGQGPEFLTYFQNEAQLDKSGLPSDRFFAERPEGSVSTLKIQRTQQEDSAVYLCASSRGTANQPQHFGDGTRLSIL.